The 4 T cell receptor beta chains presented below share a single source sample, sequenced in a study of T-cell reconstitution after alpha-beta-depleted transplantation in children. Unique molecular identifiers were incorporated during preparation of the TCRbeta library. TCRdb used MiXCR to reprocess the PCR reads, holding one entry per CDR3 protein. The sample records hundreds of thousands of distinct CDR3 sequences, 20% to 30% being singletons. The sample was PBMCs, taken before TCRalphabeta/CD19-depleted stem cell transplant. Receptors were obtained from a girl aged 2 to 10 with Fanconi anemia, due to receive a stem cell transplant.

The chain couples TRBV7-2 to TRBJ2-7; TRBD2 aligns across 9 bases. The V segment lost 1 base and the J segment 2 bases; nucleotides outside the gene matches: 3. Germline values: CDR1 SGHTA, CDR2 FQGNSA. CDR3 size: 15 residues. CDR3: CASSLEGLAPYEQYF. CDR3 bases: TGTGCCAGCAGCTTAGAGGGACTAGCCCCCTACGAGCAGTACTTC.

The chain carries TRBV15 and TRBJ2-7; TRBD2 matches 10 bases. The CDR3 has 16 residues. Trimming took 3 bases from V and 0 from J; bases not matched to a gene: 5. CDR1 is LNHNV, CDR2 YYDKDF, per germline (reference sequence). The CDR3, as DNA: TGTGCCACCAGCAGCCAAAGCGGGGGGGGCTCCTACGAGCAGTACTTC. Its translation: CATSSQSGGGSYEQYF.

As DNA, the CDR3 is TGTGCCAGCAGTTTGGTAGCGGGGCACAATGAGCAGTTCTTC. It specifies CASSLVAGHNEQFF. The chain combines TRBV28 with TRBJ2-1, with 8 positions matching TRBD2. The CDR3 spans 14 residues. Germline CDR1 is MDHEN and CDR2 is SYDVKM. V lost 3 bases to trimming and J lost 5 bases; unmatched junction nucleotides: 3.

The count of this clonotype is one. The gene calls are TRBV7-2 and TRBJ2-7, with 7 bases identical to TRBD2. Germline-derived CDR1 and CDR2 are SGHTA and FQGNSA. V lost 4 bases, J lost 2 bases, and 11 bases stayed unmatched. The CDR3 is 16 amino acids. The CDR3 nucleotides are TGTGCCAGCAGCTCACTAGCGTTCTGGGAGACCTACGAGCAGTACTTC. Its translation is CASSSLAFWETYEQYF.